The next 28 T cell receptor beta chains were all read from a single sample in a study of blood T cell repertoires in COVID-19. Generated by immunoSEQ multiplex PCR, the TCRdb table keeps only in-frame clones and is missing some. Here the sample spans about 94,000 clones, roughly 84% being singletons. The sample comprised peripheral blood. The receptors stem from a man in his 60s with acute or convalescent COVID-19.

The chain couples TRBV9 to TRBJ2-1; D remains unclear. V dropped 2 bases and J dropped 9 bases, with 6 bases sitting between them. CDR3 length: 11 residues. The germline V gene encodes CDR1 SGDLS and CDR2 YYNGEE. The CDR3 is CASSVHGEQFF. DNA of the CDR3: TGTGCCAGCAGCGTTCACGGTGAGCAGTTCTTC.

The V and J genes are TRBV9 and TRBJ1-6; possibly TRBD1 for D (6 bases). Germline assignment: CDR1 SGDLS and CDR2 YYNGEE. Between the trimmed V and J ends, which lost 4 bases and 4 bases, there was a span of 18 bases. The CDR3 loop spans 17 amino acids. The CDR3 is CASSRGDIQGYNSPLHF. CDR3 bases: TGTGCCAGCAGCCGAGGGGACATCCAGGGATATAATTCACCCCTCCACTTT.

The J gene is TRBJ1-1, the V gene TRBV24-1; TRBD1 matches at 7 bases. The length of the CDR3 is 13 residues. Germline V CDR1 and CDR2: KGHDR, SFDVKD. Trimming at V came to 5 bases and at J to 8 bases, leaving 7 bases not matched to a gene. In DNA, the CDR3 is TGTGCCACCAGTGGCCAGGACAGGCCAGAAGCTTTCTTT. Its protein is CATSGQDRPEAFF.

In its sample, this clone was seen once. The chain couples TRBV18 to TRBJ1-5, with D possibly TRBD1 on 6 matching bases. The CDR3 covers 14 residues. V was pared by 6 bases and J by 7 bases, with 16 bases between. Germline assignment: CDR1 KGHSH and CDR2 LQKENI. DNA of the CDR3: TGTGCCAGCTCGTTCCAGGGGAGAGGGCAGCCCCAGCATTTT. Translating gives CASSFQGRGQPQHF.

J is TRBJ1-1 and V is TRBV5-1; 9 nucleotides line up with TRBD1. This CDR3 has 13 amino acids. Germline V lookup: CDR1 SGHRS, CDR2 YFSETQ. J was trimmed by 4 bases and V by 4 bases; bases with no gene match: 2. The CDR3 spells CASSPDRGTEAFF. The CDR3 bases are TGCGCCAGCAGCCCGGACAGGGGCACTGAAGCTTTCTTT.

V is TRBV25-1 and J is TRBJ2-7; a possible D gene is TRBD1 (5 bases). The V end was cut by 5 bases, the J end by 3 bases, with 11 bases between. Germline CDR1 MGHDK, CDR2 SYGVNS. The CDR3 has 13 amino acids. The CDR3 sequence: CASSPDSHYEQYF. The CDR3 region has the DNA TGTGCCAGCAGTCCCGACAGCCACTACGAGCAGTACTTC.

The rearrangement uses TRBV5-1 and TRBJ2-1, with TRBD1 matching over 12 bases. From germline, CDR1 is SGHRS and CDR2 YFSETQ. CDR3 size: 16 residues. The V and J ends lost 6 bases and 7 bases, in that order; junction bases with no gene match: 11. CDR3 region: CASTPGQGAIGNEQFF. As DNA, the CDR3 is TGCGCCAGCACCCCGGGACAGGGGGCGATAGGAAATGAGCAGTTCTTC. The full variable domain, in which reference TRBV5-1 and TRBJ2-1 provide the parts outside the CDR3, is KAGVTQTPRYLIKTRGQQVTLSCSPISGHRSVSWYQQTPGQGLQFLFEYFSETQRNKGNFPGRFSGRQFSNSRSEMNVSTLELGDSALYLCASTPGQGAIGNEQFFGPGTRLTVL.

The rearrangement joins TRBV4-1 to TRBJ2-1; a weak D match, TRBD2 (6 bases). The CDR3 has 16 amino acids. Germline V gene data show CDR1 as MGHRA and CDR2 as YSYEKL. Between the trimmed V and J ends, which lost 4 bases and 5 bases, there was a span of 18 bases. The CDR3 loop reads CASSPRASGVNNEQFF. The DNA for the CDR3 is TGCGCCAGCAGCCCACGTGCTTCGGGGGTTAACAATGAGCAGTTCTTC.

This clone was recorded only once. The genes are TRBV7-8 and TRBJ1-2; 11 nucleotides line up with TRBD1. The germline CDR1 and CDR2 sequences are SGHVS and FQNEAQ. The CDR3 totals 13 residues. After removal of 5 bases from V and 8 bases from J, the junction contained 4 bases not matched to a gene. CDR3 in amino acids: CASSKGQGGGYTF. CDR3 bases: TGTGCCAGCAGCAAGGGACAGGGGGGAGGCTACACCTTC.

The chain combines TRBV7-8 with TRBJ1-1; D gene unclear. Germline CDR1 SGHVS, CDR2 FQNEAQ. Trimming pared 0 bases from V and 11 bases from J, leaving 19 bases between. The CDR3 totals 15 residues. This chain's CDR3 is CASSLATAAPRRAFF. In nucleotides, the CDR3 is TGTGCCAGCAGCTTAGCCACAGCAGCCCCTAGGAGGGCTTTCTTT.

This sequence joins TRBV6-2 or TRBV6-3 and TRBJ1-2; the D is unclear. The germline V gene has CDR1 MNHEY and CDR2 SVGEGT. The CDR3 is 14 amino acids. Trimming left V 6 bases short and J 8 bases short, with 19 bases between. CDR3 DNA sequence: TGTGCCAGCAGCCTTCTCCTTTCACTCGAAGGCTACACCTTC. This sequence encodes CASSLLLSLEGYTF.

The chain combines TRBV7-9 with TRBJ1-1; possibly TRBD1 for D (6 bases). V lost 5 bases and J lost 0, with 13 bases in between. This CDR3 has 15 amino acids. CDR1 is SEHNR, CDR2 FQNEAQ, per germline (reference sequence). This CDR3 is CASSPNGQLNTEAFF. In DNA, the CDR3 is TGTGCCAGCAGCCCGAACGGACAGTTGAACACTGAAGCTTTCTTT.

The chain is built from TRBV2 and TRBJ2-6; no reliable D call. Between the trimmed V and J ends, which lost 4 bases and 1 base, there was a span of 5 bases. CDR3 length equals 14 residues. CDR1 SNHLY and CDR2 FYNNEI come from the germline V gene. CDR3 nucleotide sequence: TGTGCCAGCAGTGCGAGTTCTGGGGCCAACGTCCTGACTTTC. Amino acid sequence: CASSASSGANVLTF.

The chain combines TRBV28 with TRBJ2-7; 8 nucleotides align to TRBD1. J lost 5 bases, V lost 3 bases, and 3 bases had no gene match. The length of the CDR3 is 13 residues. Germline assignment: CDR1 MDHEN and CDR2 SYDVKM. The chain's CDR3 is CASSFGQGNEQYF. CDR3 nucleotide sequence: TGTGCCAGCAGTTTCGGACAGGGTAACGAGCAGTACTTC.

The CDR3 nucleotides read TGTGCCTGGCACCCAGGGGCAAGGGAAAAACTGTTTTTT. The encoded protein is CAWHPGAREKLFF. The rearrangement uses TRBV30 and TRBJ1-4; tentative D call: TRBD1 (6 bases). Germline CDR1 is GTSNPN and CDR2 is SVGIG (reference sequence). This CDR3 region has 13 residues. The V and J ends lost 5 bases and 8 bases respectively, with 15 bases between them.

The chain joins TRBV11-2 to TRBJ2-7, with D perhaps matching TRBD2 (6 bases). The germline V and J ends were trimmed by 4 bases and 4 bases, with 20 bases remaining between them. The length of the CDR3 is 16 residues. CDR1 is SGHAT, CDR2 FQNNGV, per germline. The CDR3 DNA follows: TGTGCCAGCAGCTCCCTCCTTAGCGGAGGGGCTTACGAGCAGTACTTC. Its translation: CASSSLLSGGAYEQYF. The whole variable domain, remainder taken from reference TRBV11-2 and TRBJ2-7, is EAGVAQSPRYKIIEKRQSVAFWCNPISGHATLYWYQQILGQGPKLLIQFQNNGVVDDSQLPKDRFSAERLKGVDSTLKIQPAKLEDSAVYLCASSSLLSGGAYEQYFGPGTRLTVT.

The chain has TRBV4-1 and TRBJ2-1; a possible D gene is TRBD1 (5 bases). The CDR3 is made up of 12 amino acids. Germline V lookup: CDR1 MGHRA, CDR2 YSYEKL. V was cut by 4 bases and J by 10 bases, with 11 bases left in between. The CDR3 DNA follows: TGCGCCAGCAGCCGGGCAGGGTTGGAGCAGTTCTTC. This translates into CASSRAGLEQFF.

The CDR3, as DNA: TGCGCCAGCAGCCCCGGGACAGGCCTCTCTGGGGCCAACGTCCTGACTTTC. Translation: CASSPGTGLSGANVLTF. V and J are TRBV5-1 and TRBJ2-6; TRBD1 matches at 8 bases. V shed 4 bases and J 0 bases; nucleotides not matched to a gene: 6. CDR1 is SGHRS and CDR2 is YFSETQ in the germline V gene. The CDR3 loop spans 17 amino acids.

V and J are TRBV6-5 and TRBJ1-2, with a possible D match to TRBD1 (5 bases). This CDR3 has 14 amino acids. Germline CDR1 MNHEY, CDR2 SVGAGI. The germline V and J ends were trimmed by 0 bases and 6 bases, with 11 bases remaining between them. The CDR3 DNA sequence: TGTGCCAGCAGTTACTCGTCAGGGCTGGATGGCTACACCTTC. Translation gives CASSYSSGLDGYTF.

The gene calls are TRBV19 and TRBJ1-2; D is unclear. Trimming pared 0 bases from V and 8 bases from J, leaving 7 bases between. Germline loops: CDR1 LNHDA, CDR2 SQIVND (reference sequence). CDR3 length: 12 amino acids. CDR3 protein: CASSIDLNGYTF. The CDR3, as DNA: TGTGCCAGTAGTATAGATCTAAACGGCTACACCTTC.

This chain links TRBV11-2 with TRBJ2-5; D may be TRBD2 (7 bases). V gave up 3 bases and J gave up 4 bases, with 21 bases separating them. There are 17 residues in the CDR3. Germline values: CDR1 SGHAT, CDR2 FQNNGV. CDR3 protein: CASSFIQEGGQGETQYF. CDR3 sequence (DNA): TGTGCCAGCAGCTTTATCCAAGAGGGGGGGCAGGGAGAGACCCAGTACTTC.

The chain couples TRBV30 to TRBJ1-2; a possible D gene is TRBD1 (6 bases). CDR3 length: 16 amino acids. Trimming left V 2 bases short and J 3 bases short, with 19 bases between. Germline V CDR1 and CDR2: GTSNPN, SVGIG (reference sequence). CDR3 loop: CAWSLPLTDSHYGYTF. CDR3 bases: TGTGCCTGGAGTCTCCCCTTAACGGACAGCCACTATGGCTACACCTTC.

This chain connects TRBV19 to TRBJ1-2, with TRBD1 matching over 9 bases. Germline V gene data show CDR1 as LNHDA and CDR2 as SQIVND (reference sequence). This CDR3 has 16 amino acids. J gave up 7 bases and V 5 bases, and 14 bases lay outside the gene matches. The CDR3 reads CASSDPVQGARGGYTF. In nucleotides, the CDR3 is TGTGCCAGTAGTGACCCCGTACAGGGGGCGCGGGGTGGCTACACCTTC. Based on the CDR3 plus reference TRBV19 and TRBJ1-2, the full variable domain is DGGITQSPKYLFRKEGQNVTLSCEQNLNHDAMYWYRQDPGQGLRLIYYSQIVNDFQKGDIAEGYSVSREKKESFPLTVTSAQKNPTAFYLCASSDPVQGARGGYTFGSGTRLTVV.

The chain has TRBV6-5 and TRBJ2-7, with D tentatively TRBD2 (7 bases). The CDR3 loop spans 12 amino acids. In germline, CDR1 is MNHEY, CDR2 SVGAGI. Trimming stripped 5 bases from V and 8 bases from J, with 13 bases between. The CDR3 protein is CASSIQGGQQYF. In DNA form, the CDR3 reads TGTGCCAGCAGTATACAGGGAGGGCAGCAGTACTTC.

The chain joins TRBV5-4 to TRBJ1-6; D not certain. The V gene's germline CDR1 is SGHNT and CDR2 YYREEE (reference sequence). V was shortened by 0 bases and J by 3 bases, with 10 bases between the two germline ends. The CDR3 has 16 amino acids. Here the CDR3 reads CASSLGPEGYNSPLHF. In nucleotides, the CDR3 is TGTGCCAGCAGCTTGGGGCCAGAGGGCTATAATTCACCCCTCCACTTT.

The rearrangement links TRBV28 to TRBJ2-1; 12 bases are a match to TRBD2. Germline CDR1 MDHEN, CDR2 SYDVKM. The CDR3 extends over 18 amino acids. J lost 0 bases, V lost 8 bases, and 11 bases had no gene match. The CDR3 bases are TGTGCCAGCGGCTTGACTAGCGGGGGCCCTTCCTCCTACAATGAGCAGTTCTTC. It yields the protein CASGLTSGGPSSYNEQFF.

On this clone itself: Other nucleotide sequences from this sample produce the same CDR3. This rearrangement joins TRBV18 to TRBJ1-1; D is perhaps TRBD1 (5 bases). Germline lookup yields CDR1 KGHSH and CDR2 LQKENI. This CDR3 has 13 amino acids. V was clipped by 6 bases and J by 0 bases, with 8 bases between them. The CDR3 DNA reads as TGTGCCAGCTCTGCAGGGTTGAACACTGAAGCTTTCTTT. Its translation is CASSAGLNTEAFF.

This chain joins TRBV14 and TRBJ1-2, with 8 nucleotides matching TRBD1. Trimming removed 0 bases from V and 1 base from J; junction bases left unmatched: 10. Germline V lookup: CDR1 SGHDN, CDR2 FVKESK. The CDR3 totals 18 residues. CDR3 in amino acids: CASSQDLAGGLINYGYTF. CDR3 nucleotide sequence: TGTGCCAGCAGCCAAGATCTCGCAGGGGGCTTGATTAACTATGGCTACACCTTC.